This T cell receptor (beta chain) was recorded in a study of T cell responses to AZD1222 COVID-19 vaccine (dated by TCRdb to the early 2020s). Notes on the research overall: AZD1222 recipients given second doses at about 4 weeks or at about 12 weeks were pooled, since spike-specific TCR depth and breadth were not found to differ between the two schedules. A total of more than 230 trial participants underwent TCR sequencing, of whom approximately 210 received two doses of AZD1222 and 26 received two doses of the MenACWY control vaccine. Trial participants were enrolled by age into subgroups of 18-55, 56-69 and 70-plus years, and around 150, 29 and 61 TCR-sequenced participants, respectively, were included in these subgroups.

A word on this clone: What this receptor recognizes is not known. No much larger clonotype is one base removed from it; base qualities were not supplied.

Between the V and J ends, shortened by 2 bases and 3 bases respectively, the junction contains 16 bases. The CDR3 covers 16 residues, taking in both the cysteine and the phenylalanine. The DNA shown is the 48-base CDR3, in frame from base 1. CDR1 is given as KGHSH and CDR2 as LQKENI, both from the germline V gene. Findings and caveats that apply to the study as a whole: Participants were mostly white British, with more females than males. The authors suggested clonal diversity may have been underestimated. Because no day 14 peak-response samples were available, repertoires were characterized only after the peak T cell response. Conclusions about previously exposed vaccinees are limited, since just a handful of AZD1222 recipients were seropositive for SARS-CoV-2 at baseline. The 56-69-year group was small, and its depth increase did not reach significance, likely because of low power. Reportedly, close to half of the unique spike-specific TCRs recognized epitopes lying outside the regions that are mutated in the B.1.351 and B.1.1.7 variants. Spike-specific TCR breadth and depth rose significantly after two AZD1222 doses compared with day 0 and with MenACWY recipients. CD4 TCRs associated with the vaccine covered the entire spike protein, and the dominant responses were in regions 160-218 and 743-854.

The time point label, as the study defines it: baseline before first vaccination. Vaccinee samples came from UK trials COV001 and COV002, including a single-blind randomized controlled phase 2/3 trial of AZD1222 (ChAdOx1 nCoV-19) in healthy adults. For TCRbeta chain sequencing, PBMC samples were collected from trial participants at day 0 and at day 28 after the second dose. The CDR3 regions of human TCRbeta chains were subjected to immunosequencing. The study's own analysis went as follows. TCRs in the repertoires were matched against a reference library of SARS-CoV-2-specific TCRs that had been generated with the MIRA antigen-specificity platform. Breadth was defined as the fraction of unique TCRs that were SARS-CoV-2-associated, and depth was defined as the fraction of total T cells that were SARS-CoV-2-associated. Using the MIRA data, each spike-specific TCR was mapped to the spike region that the TCR reacts to and placed in a CD4 or CD8 class. Log10-transformed breadth and depth values were compared by one-way ANOVA with Sidak's multiple comparisons tests. The table was pulled from immuneACCESS by TCRdb, which kept in-frame rearrangements only. Such tables lose some clones; where checked, under half of the loss comes from unresolved V genes, and the rest has no known cause. V and J calls plus clone size are reproduced from that table; the DNA served to infer D and trimming. The sample records about 260,000 clones, roughly 93% of which are singletons. The ten largest clonotypes hold around 0.5% of the sample.

The rearranged chain carries TRBV18 and TRBJ1-1; the D gene is perhaps TRBD1, from 5 matching bases. The sequence was collected from an adult in good health. The specimen comprised peripheral blood, sampled on day 0 of AZD1222 vaccination. Read as DNA, the sequence is TGTGCCAGCTCACCAGGCGGGACGGGACTGGACACTGAAGCTTTCTTT. It encodes CASSPGGTGLDTEAFF.